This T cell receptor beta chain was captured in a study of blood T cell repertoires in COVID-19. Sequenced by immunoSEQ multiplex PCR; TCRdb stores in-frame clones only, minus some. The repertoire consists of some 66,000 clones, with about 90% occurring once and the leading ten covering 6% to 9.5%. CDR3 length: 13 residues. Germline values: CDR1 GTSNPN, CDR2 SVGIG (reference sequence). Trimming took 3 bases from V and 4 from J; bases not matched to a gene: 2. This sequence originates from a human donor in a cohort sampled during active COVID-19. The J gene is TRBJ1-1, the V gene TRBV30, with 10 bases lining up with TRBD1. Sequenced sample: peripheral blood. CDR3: CAWRGQGVTEAFF. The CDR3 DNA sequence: TGTGCCTGGAGAGGACAGGGGGTCACTGAAGCTTTCTTT.